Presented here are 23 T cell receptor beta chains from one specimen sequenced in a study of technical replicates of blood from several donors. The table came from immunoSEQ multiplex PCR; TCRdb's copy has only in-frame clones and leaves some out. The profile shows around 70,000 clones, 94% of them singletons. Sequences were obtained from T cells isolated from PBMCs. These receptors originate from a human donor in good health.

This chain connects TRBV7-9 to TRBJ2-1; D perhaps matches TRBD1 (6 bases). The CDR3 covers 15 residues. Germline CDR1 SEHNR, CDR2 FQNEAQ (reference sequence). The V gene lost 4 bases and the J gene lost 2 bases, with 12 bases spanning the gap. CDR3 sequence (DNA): TGTGCCAGCAGCTCACGGGACACCCCCTACAATGAGCAGTTCTTC. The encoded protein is CASSSRDTPYNEQFF.

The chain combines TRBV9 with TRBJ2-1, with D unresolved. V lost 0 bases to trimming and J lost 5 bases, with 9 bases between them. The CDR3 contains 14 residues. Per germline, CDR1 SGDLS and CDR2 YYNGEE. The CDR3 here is CASSVEVSDNEQFF. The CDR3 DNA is TGTGCCAGCAGCGTAGAAGTAAGCGACAATGAGCAGTTCTTC.

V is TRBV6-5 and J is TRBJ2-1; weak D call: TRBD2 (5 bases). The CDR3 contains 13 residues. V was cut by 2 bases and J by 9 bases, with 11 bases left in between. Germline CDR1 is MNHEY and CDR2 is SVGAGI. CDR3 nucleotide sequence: TGTGCCAGCAGTTACGGTTCGGGGAGTGAGCAGTTCTTC. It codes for CASSYGSGSEQFF.

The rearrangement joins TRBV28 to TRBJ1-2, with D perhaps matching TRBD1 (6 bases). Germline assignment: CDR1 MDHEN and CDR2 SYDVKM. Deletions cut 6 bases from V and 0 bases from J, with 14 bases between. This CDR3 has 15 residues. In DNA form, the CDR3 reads TGTGCCAGCAGGCCGGGGGGCGAAGCTAACTATGGCTACACCTTC. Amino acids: CASRPGGEANYGYTF.

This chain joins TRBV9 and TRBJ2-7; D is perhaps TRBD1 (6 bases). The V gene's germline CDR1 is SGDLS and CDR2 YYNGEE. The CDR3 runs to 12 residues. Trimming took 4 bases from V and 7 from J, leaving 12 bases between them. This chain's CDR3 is CASSPDRLEQYF. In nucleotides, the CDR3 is TGTGCCAGCAGCCCCGACAGGCTTGAGCAGTACTTC.

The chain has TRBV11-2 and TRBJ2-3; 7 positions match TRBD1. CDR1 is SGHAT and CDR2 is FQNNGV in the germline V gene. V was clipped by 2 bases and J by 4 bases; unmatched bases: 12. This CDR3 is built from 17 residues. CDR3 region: CASSLYPRQGAADTQYF. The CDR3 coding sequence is TGTGCCAGCAGCTTATATCCTCGACAGGGTGCGGCAGATACGCAGTATTTT. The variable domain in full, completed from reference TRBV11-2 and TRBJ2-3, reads EAGVAQSPRYKIIEKRQSVAFWCNPISGHATLYWYQQILGQGPKLLIQFQNNGVVDDSQLPKDRFSAERLKGVDSTLKIQPAKLEDSAVYLCASSLYPRQGAADTQYFGPGTRLTVL.

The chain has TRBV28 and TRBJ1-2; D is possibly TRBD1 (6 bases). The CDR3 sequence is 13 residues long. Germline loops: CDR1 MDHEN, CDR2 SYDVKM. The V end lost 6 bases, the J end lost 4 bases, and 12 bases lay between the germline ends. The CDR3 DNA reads TGTGCCAGCAGAGGGGACACTGGCTATGGCTACACCTTC. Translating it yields CASRGDTGYGYTF.

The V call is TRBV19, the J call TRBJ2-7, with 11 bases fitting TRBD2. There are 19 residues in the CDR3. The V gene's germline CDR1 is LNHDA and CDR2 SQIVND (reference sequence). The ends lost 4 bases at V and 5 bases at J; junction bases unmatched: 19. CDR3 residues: CASSTPGRTSGRRANEQYF. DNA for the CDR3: TGTGCCAGTAGTACCCCGGGGAGAACTAGCGGGAGAAGAGCTAACGAGCAGTACTTC. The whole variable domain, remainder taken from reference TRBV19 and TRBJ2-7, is DGGITQSPKYLFRKEGQNVTLSCEQNLNHDAMYWYRQDPGQGLRLIYYSQIVNDFQKGDIAEGYSVSREKKESFPLTVTSAQKNPTAFYLCASSTPGRTSGRRANEQYFGPGTRLTVT.

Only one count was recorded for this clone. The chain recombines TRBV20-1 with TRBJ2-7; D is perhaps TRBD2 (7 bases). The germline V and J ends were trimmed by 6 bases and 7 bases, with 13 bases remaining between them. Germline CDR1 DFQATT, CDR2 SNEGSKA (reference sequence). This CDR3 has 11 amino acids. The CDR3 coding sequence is TGCAGTGCCGGGAGGAGGGGGGAGCAGTACTTC. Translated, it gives CSAGRRGEQYF.

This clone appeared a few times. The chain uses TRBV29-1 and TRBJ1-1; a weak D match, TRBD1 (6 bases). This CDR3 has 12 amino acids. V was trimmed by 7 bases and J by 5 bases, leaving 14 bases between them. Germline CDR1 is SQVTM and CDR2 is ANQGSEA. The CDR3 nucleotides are TGCAGCGCCACAGGGATCGGGACTGAAGCTTTCTTT. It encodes CSATGIGTEAFF.

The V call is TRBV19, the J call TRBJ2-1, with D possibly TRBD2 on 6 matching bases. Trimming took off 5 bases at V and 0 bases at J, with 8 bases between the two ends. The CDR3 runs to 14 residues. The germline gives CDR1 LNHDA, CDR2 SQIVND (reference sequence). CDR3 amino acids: CASSEGGSYNEQFF. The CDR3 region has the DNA TGTGCCAGTAGTGAGGGAGGCTCCTACAATGAGCAGTTCTTC. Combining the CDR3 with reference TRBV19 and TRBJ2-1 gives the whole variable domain DGGITQSPKYLFRKEGQNVTLSCEQNLNHDAMYWYRQDPGQGLRLIYYSQIVNDFQKGDIAEGYSVSREKKESFPLTVTSAQKNPTAFYLCASSEGGSYNEQFFGPGTRLTVL.

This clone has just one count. The CDR3 DNA sequence: TGCGCCAGCAAAAAAGGCAGGCATCAGCCCCAGCATTTT. Encoded protein: CASKKGRHQPQHF. The V call is TRBV10-1, the J call TRBJ1-5; D ambiguous. This CDR3 spans 13 amino acids. Germline V gene sequence: CDR1 WNHNN, CDR2 SYGVQD (reference sequence). V dropped 7 bases and J dropped 5 bases, with 12 bases sitting between them.

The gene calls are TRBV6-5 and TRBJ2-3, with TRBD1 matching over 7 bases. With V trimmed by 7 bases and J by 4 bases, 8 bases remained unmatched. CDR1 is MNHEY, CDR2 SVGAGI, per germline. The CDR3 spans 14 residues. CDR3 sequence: CASKPGQISDTQYF. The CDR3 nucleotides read TGTGCCAGCAAACCGGGACAGATTTCAGATACGCAGTATTTT.

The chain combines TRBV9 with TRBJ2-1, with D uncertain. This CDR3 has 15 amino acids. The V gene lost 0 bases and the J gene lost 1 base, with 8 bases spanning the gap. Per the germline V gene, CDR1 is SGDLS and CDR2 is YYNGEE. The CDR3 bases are TGTGCCAGCAGCGTAGGCAGTCTTTCCTACAATGAGCAGTTCTTC. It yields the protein CASSVGSLSYNEQFF.

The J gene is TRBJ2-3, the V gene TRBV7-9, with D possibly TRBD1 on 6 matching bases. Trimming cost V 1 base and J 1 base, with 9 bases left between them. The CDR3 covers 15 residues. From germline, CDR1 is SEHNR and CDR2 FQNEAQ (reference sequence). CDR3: CASSLGDRRTDTQYF. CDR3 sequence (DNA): TGTGCCAGCAGCTTAGGCGACAGGCGCACAGATACGCAGTATTTT.

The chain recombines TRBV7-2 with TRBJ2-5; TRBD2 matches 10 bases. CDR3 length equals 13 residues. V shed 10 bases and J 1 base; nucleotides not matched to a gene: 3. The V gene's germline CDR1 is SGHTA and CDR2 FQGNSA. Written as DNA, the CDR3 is TGTGCCACAAGACTAGCGGGCCAAGAGACCCAGTACTTC. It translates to CATRLAGQETQYF.

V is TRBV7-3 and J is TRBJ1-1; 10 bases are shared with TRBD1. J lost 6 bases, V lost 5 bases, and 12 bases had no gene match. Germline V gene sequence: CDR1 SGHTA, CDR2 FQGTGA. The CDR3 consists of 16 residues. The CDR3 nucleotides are TGTGCCAGCAGCCCCCAGGGCGGGACAGGGGCGGCTGAAGCTTTCTTT. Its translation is CASSPQGGTGAAEAFF.

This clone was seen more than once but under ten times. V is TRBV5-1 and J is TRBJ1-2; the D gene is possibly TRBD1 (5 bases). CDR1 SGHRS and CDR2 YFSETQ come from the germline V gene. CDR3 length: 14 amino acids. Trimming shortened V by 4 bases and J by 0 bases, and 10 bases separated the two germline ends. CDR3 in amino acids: CASSTDSPNYGYTF. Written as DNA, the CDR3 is TGCGCCAGCAGCACCGACAGCCCTAACTATGGCTACACCTTC.

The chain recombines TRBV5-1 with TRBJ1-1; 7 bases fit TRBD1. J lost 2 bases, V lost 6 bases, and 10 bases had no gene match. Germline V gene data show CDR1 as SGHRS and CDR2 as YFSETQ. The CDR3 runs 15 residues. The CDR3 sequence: CASTEMGQLNTEAFF. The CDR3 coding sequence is TGCGCCAGCACCGAAATGGGACAGCTTAACACTGAAGCTTTCTTT. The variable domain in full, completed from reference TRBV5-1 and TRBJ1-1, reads KAGVTQTPRYLIKTRGQQVTLSCSPISGHRSVSWYQQTPGQGLQFLFEYFSETQRNKGNFPGRFSGRQFSNSRSEMNVSTLELGDSALYLCASTEMGQLNTEAFFGQGTRLTVV.

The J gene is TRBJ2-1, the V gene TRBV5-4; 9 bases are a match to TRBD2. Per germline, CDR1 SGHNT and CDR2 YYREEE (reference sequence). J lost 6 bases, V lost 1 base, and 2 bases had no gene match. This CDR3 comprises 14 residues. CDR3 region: CASSLWREGNEQFF. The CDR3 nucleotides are TGTGCCAGCAGCTTGTGGCGGGAGGGCAATGAGCAGTTCTTC. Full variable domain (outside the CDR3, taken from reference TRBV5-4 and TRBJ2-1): ETGVTQSPTHLIKTRGQQVTLRCSSQSGHNTVSWYQQALGQGPQFIFQYYREEENGRGNFPPRFSGLQFPNYSSELNVNALELDDSALYLCASSLWREGNEQFFGPGTRLTVL.

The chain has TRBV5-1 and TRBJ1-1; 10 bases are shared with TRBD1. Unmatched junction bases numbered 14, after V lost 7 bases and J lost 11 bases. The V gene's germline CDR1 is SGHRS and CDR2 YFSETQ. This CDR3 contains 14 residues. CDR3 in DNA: TGCGCCAGCGGTCAGGACCGGGACAGGGGCTCCGCTTTCTTT. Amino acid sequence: CASGQDRDRGSAFF.

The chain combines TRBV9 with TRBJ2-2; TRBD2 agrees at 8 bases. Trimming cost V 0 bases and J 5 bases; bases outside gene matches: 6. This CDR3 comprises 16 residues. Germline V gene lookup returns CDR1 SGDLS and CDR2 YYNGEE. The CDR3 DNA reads TGTGCCAGCAGCGTAGCCTGGGGCGGGAGGACCGGGGAGCTGTTTTTT. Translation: CASSVAWGGRTGELFF.

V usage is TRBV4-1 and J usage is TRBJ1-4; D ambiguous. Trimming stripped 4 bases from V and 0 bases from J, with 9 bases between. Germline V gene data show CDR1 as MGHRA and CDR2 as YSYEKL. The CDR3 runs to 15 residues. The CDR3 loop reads CASSRRSATNEKLFF. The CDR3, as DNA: TGCGCCAGCAGCCGCCGCAGTGCAACTAATGAAAAACTGTTTTTT.